These 21 T cell receptor beta chains originate from one sample sequenced in a study of T cells in women clearing cervical HPV infection. Assay: immunoSEQ multiplex PCR; the TCRdb copy retains only in-frame clones and omits some. The sample data list 15,000 to 20,000 clones. Sequencing used blood buffy coat. These receptor sequences come from a woman between 18 and 70 years old with a cervical HPV16 infection that either progressed to CIN3+ or cleared (not recorded which).

On this clone itself: Sequencing ends 3 residues short of the CDR3 end; the germline J gene provides the rest. The chain links TRBV18 to TRBJ1-2; no firm D call. CDR1 is KGHSH and CDR2 is LQKENI in the germline V gene. The CDR3 loop spans 14 amino acids. The sequenced CDR3 bases are TGTGCCAGCTCACCGCCAGCGGGAGTCAATGAC. This encodes CASSPPAGVND. The CDR3 in its entirety is CASSPPAGVNDYTF.

Concerning this clone itself: Read data end 3 residues before the CDR3 end; the end is taken from the germline J gene. The genes are TRBV7-2 and TRBJ2-7; 8 bases fit TRBD2. The germline V gene has CDR1 SGHTA and CDR2 FQGNSA. J gave up 5 bases and V 5 bases, and 11 bases lay outside the gene matches. The CDR3 has 15 amino acids. This CDR3 reads CASSPPGGRSNEQYF. The sequenced part of the CDR3 DNA is TGTGCCAGCAGCCCGCCGGGGGGGCGATCTAACGAG.

Concerning this clone: The read is 3 residues too short to cover the CDR3 end, so that end is filled in from the germline J gene. V usage is TRBV7-9 and J usage is TRBJ1-2; 7 positions agree with TRBD1. The germline V gene has CDR1 SEHNR and CDR2 FQNEAQ (reference sequence). Trimming took 3 bases from V and 7 from J; bases not matched to a gene: 8. The CDR3 sequence is 14 residues long. CDR3 in amino acids: CASSFQRTGGGYTF. CDR3 bases read: TGTGCCAGCAGCTTTCAGCGGACAGGAGGTGGC. The full variable domain, with the rest looked up from reference TRBV7-9 and TRBJ1-2, is DTGVSQNPRHKITKRGQNVTFRCDPISEHNRLYWYRQTLGQGPEFLTYFQNEAQLEKSRLLSDRFSAERPKGSFSTLEIQRTEQGDSAMYLCASSFQRTGGGYTFGSGTRLTVV.

Notes on this clone: The sequenced fragment ends 3 residues before the CDR3 boundary, so the rest is inferred from the germline J gene. The chain has TRBV20-1 and TRBJ2-7, with D possibly matching TRBD2 (5 bases). Germline CDR1 DFQATT, CDR2 SNEGSKA (reference sequence). Deletions cut 3 bases from V and 0 bases from J, with 6 bases between. The CDR3 totals 12 residues. The CDR3 DNA, read in part, is TGCAGTGCTAGCGGGGACTCCTACGAG. Translated: CSASGDSYE. The full-length CDR3 reads as CSASGDSYEQYF.

A remark on this clone: Read sequence stops 3 residues before the CDR3 end, and the germline J gene provides the missing end. This chain connects TRBV5-1 to TRBJ1-1; no definite D call. This CDR3 region has 14 residues. Germline V CDR1 and CDR2: SGHRS, YFSETQ. This CDR3 is CASSTLGFWAEAFF. The covered CDR3 bases are TGCGCCAGCAGCACACTAGGGTTTTGGGCAGAA.

Regarding this clone: The read halts 3 residues ahead of the CDR3 end, with the missing end drawn from the germline J gene. The chain employs TRBV11-1 and TRBJ1-4; a possible D gene is TRBD1 (6 bases). The CDR3 loop spans 15 amino acids. The germline V gene has CDR1 SGHAT and CDR2 FQDESV (reference sequence). The V end was cut by 4 bases, the J end by 0 bases, with 9 bases between. CDR3 sequence reads: CASSSDRTTNEKLFF. The covered CDR3 bases are TGTGCCAGCAGCTCCGACAGGACAACTAATGAAAAA.

Details on this clone: The sequenced fragment ends 3 residues before the CDR3 boundary, so the rest is inferred from the germline J gene. This chain joins TRBV5-1 and TRBJ2-3; D gene uncertain. Looked up from germline, CDR1 is SGHRS and CDR2 is YFSETQ. The CDR3 length is 14 residues. V was trimmed by 3 bases and J by 0 bases, leaving 8 bases between them. Partial CDR3 DNA: TGCGCCAGCAGCTCGGGTTCTAGCACAGATACG. Translation gives CASSSGSSTDT. The whole CDR3 sequence is CASSSGSSTDTQYF.

A remark on this clone: The CDR3 end lies 3 residues beyond the end of the read and is filled in from the germline J gene. The chain links TRBV11-3 to TRBJ2-2; D unclear. The CDR3 contains 14 residues. CDR1 is SGHNT and CDR2 is YENEEA in the germline V gene. Trimming took off 5 bases at V and 5 bases at J, with 12 bases between the two ends. The CDR3 here is CASSPRSKTGELFF. The covered CDR3 bases are TGTGCCAGCAGCCCACGTTCTAAGACCGGGGAG.

A note on this clone: The read falls 3 residues short of the CDR3 end, and the missing part is taken from the germline J gene. The chain has TRBV10-1 and TRBJ2-1; the match to TRBD2 covers 9 bases. Germline trimming cut 10 bases from V and 3 bases from J; bases unmatched to any gene: 7. Germline lookup yields CDR1 WNHNN and CDR2 SYGVQD (reference sequence). The CDR3 sequence is 14 residues long. The CDR3 reads CATTTSGHYNEQFF. Partial CDR3 DNA: TGCGCCACCACGACTAGCGGCCACTACAATGAG.

Comment on this clone: Read data end 3 residues before the CDR3 end; the end is taken from the germline J gene. The V and J genes are TRBV12-3 or TRBV12-4 and TRBJ2-7; TRBD1 matches at 10 bases. This CDR3 is 15 amino acids long. With V trimmed by 6 bases and J by 3 bases, 8 bases remained unmatched. The DNA read from the CDR3 is TGTGCCAGCAGCGGGACAGGGGAAGGTTACTACGAG. This translates into CASSGTGEGYYE. The entire CDR3 reads CASSGTGEGYYEQYF.

Concerning this clone itself: The missing CDR3 end, 3 residues past where the read stops, is filled in from the germline J gene. V is TRBV19 and J is TRBJ2-7; 8 bases line up with TRBD1. This CDR3 comprises 18 residues. V shed 3 bases and J 1 base; nucleotides not matched to a gene: 14. CDR1 is LNHDA and CDR2 is SQIVND in the germline V gene (reference sequence). The covered CDR3 bases are TGTGCCAGTAGTATTCAGGGGGCTCAGGGTCGAGGTTCCTACGAG. Its translation is CASSIQGAQGRGSYE. The full CDR3 sequence reads CASSIQGAQGRGSYEQYF.

A remark on this clone: Coverage ceases 3 residues before the CDR3 finishes, and the germline J gene fills in the end. The chain recombines TRBV7-9 with TRBJ2-7; D gene uncertain. V dropped 3 bases and J dropped 1 base, with 7 bases sitting between them. CDR1 and CDR2 from the germline V gene are SEHNR and FQNEAQ (reference sequence). The CDR3 runs to 13 residues. CDR3 sequence: CASSLLNSYEQYF. The CDR3 DNA, read in part, is TGTGCCAGCAGCTTGTTAAATTCCTACGAG.

For this clone: Read sequence stops 3 residues before the CDR3 end, and the germline J gene provides the missing end. The chain has TRBV7-8 and TRBJ2-1, with 10 bases that match TRBD1. Trimming at V came to 1 base and at J to 9 bases, leaving 9 bases not matched to a gene. Germline CDR1 is SGHVS and CDR2 is FQNEAQ. This CDR3 is built from 16 residues. The CDR3 reads CASSLGGDRGSREQFF. The sequenced CDR3 bases are TGTGCCAGCAGCTTAGGCGGGGACAGGGGATCTCGTGAG.

As regards this clone: The read is 3 residues too short to cover the CDR3 end, so that end is filled in from the germline J gene. V gene TRBV5-6 combines with J gene TRBJ2-3; D uncertain. V dropped 4 bases and J dropped 0 bases, with 6 bases sitting between them. This CDR3 region has 13 residues. Germline lookup yields CDR1 SGHDT and CDR2 YYEEEE. Partial CDR3 DNA: TGTGCCAGCAGCCCTAAAAGCACAGATACG. Its protein product is CASSPKSTDT. The full CDR3 is CASSPKSTDTQYF.

The sequenced part of the CDR3 DNA is TGTGCCAGCATCCTAAGGCAGGGCCCGGCAACTAATGAAAAA. Amino acid sequence: CASILRQGPATNEK. In full, the CDR3 is CASILRQGPATNEKLFF. The chain joins TRBV28 to TRBJ1-4; D might be TRBD1 (5 bases). The sequence runs out 3 residues before the end of the CDR3; the remainder is reconstructed from the germline J gene. The CDR3 runs 17 residues. Germline CDR1 and CDR2: MDHEN and SYDVKM. The V and J ends lost 7 bases and 0 bases respectively, with 18 bases between them.

For this clone: Sequencing ends 3 residues short of the CDR3 end; the germline J gene provides the rest. The chain employs TRBV30 and TRBJ1-5, with D perhaps matching TRBD1 (5 bases). The CDR3 runs to 15 residues. Germline loops: CDR1 GTSNPN, CDR2 SVGIG (reference sequence). Trimming removed 4 bases at V and 3 bases at J, with 16 bases between. The CDR3 loop is CAWTAGGSINQPQHF. The sequenced CDR3 bases are TGTGCCTGGACCGCTGGGGGGAGTATCAATCAGCCC.

Note on this clone: The read falls 3 residues short of the CDR3 end, and the missing part is taken from the germline J gene. The chain recombines TRBV6-2 or TRBV6-3 with TRBJ1-1, with D maybe TRBD1 (6 bases). The germline V gene encodes CDR1 MNHEY and CDR2 SVGEGT. This CDR3 region has 14 residues. The CDR3 reads CASSSPGGVEGAFF. The sequenced CDR3 bases are TGTGCCAGCAGCTCACCGGGGGGCGTCGAGGGA.

As for this clone: Read sequence stops 3 residues before the CDR3 end, and the germline J gene provides the missing end. V gene TRBV23-1 combines with J gene TRBJ1-6; tentatively, D is TRBD1 (6 bases). TRBV23-1 is treated as an ORF (open reading frame) with a function not yet certain. V was clipped by 1 base and J by 10 bases, with 23 bases between them. This CDR3 is built from 18 residues. CDR3 DNA, as far as it was read: TGCGCCAGCAGTCAATGCTACAGGGAAGAACCCCCTAACTCACCC. This encodes CASSQCYREEPPNSP. In full, the CDR3 reads CASSQCYREEPPNSPLHF.

This clone ranks as medium-sized in terms of frequency. The missing CDR3 end, 3 residues past where the read stops, is filled in from the germline J gene. The chain employs TRBV5-6 and TRBJ1-5; no reliable D call. Trimming left V 4 bases short and J 5 bases short, with 13 bases between. Looked up from germline, CDR1 is SGHDT and CDR2 is YYEEEE. CDR3 length: 14 amino acids. The CDR3 here is CASSTQVHDQPQHF. The CDR3 bases that were read are TGTGCCAGCAGCACCCAGGTTCACGATCAGCCC.

As regards this clone: The read gets to within 3 residues of the CDR3 end, and the germline J gene fills in the rest. The chain links TRBV2 to TRBJ2-3, with TRBD2 identical over 8 bases. Trimming cost V 3 bases and J 0 bases; bases outside gene matches: 2. The germline gives CDR1 SNHLY, CDR2 FYNNEI. The CDR3 covers 15 residues. Incomplete CDR3 DNA: TGTGCCAGCAGTGATAGCGGGGCTAGCACAGATACG. Protein product: CASSDSGASTDT. The complete CDR3 protein is CASSDSGASTDTQYF.

As for this clone: The CDR3 is cut off 3 residues early in the read; its end comes from the germline J gene. J is TRBJ1-2 and V is TRBV28, with 9 bases aligning to TRBD1. There are 15 residues in the CDR3. Germline V gives CDR1 MDHEN, CDR2 SYDVKM. V lost 6 bases to trimming and J lost 7 bases; unmatched junction nucleotides: 12. The sequenced part of the CDR3 DNA is TGTGCCAGCAGGTACCGGGACAGGGACCTTTCTGGC. Residues: CASRYRDRDLSG. The entire CDR3 reads CASRYRDRDLSGYTF.